These 21 T cell receptor beta chains share one sample of origin, sequenced in a study of T cell responses to AZD1222 COVID-19 vaccine. TCRdb keeps only in-frame clones here, not all; method: immunoSEQ multiplex PCR. The repertoire includes about 150,000 clones, 75% to 90% of them detected once, and roughly 7% sits in the top ten. Sequenced here: peripheral blood, sampled after recovery from COVID-19. The source of these receptors is an adult who had recovered from COVID-19.

The CDR3: CSGGGDEQFF. CDR3 nucleotide sequence: TGCAGCGGAGGGGGTGATGAGCAGTTCTTC. This rearrangement joins TRBV29-1 to TRBJ2-1, with D maybe TRBD1 (6 bases). This CDR3 comprises 10 residues. The germline V gene has CDR1 SQVTM and CDR2 ANQGSEA. With 7 bases removed from V and 8 bases from J, the gap between germline ends came to 9 bases.

The chain recombines TRBV28 with TRBJ2-3, with no clear D. Germline lookup yields CDR1 MDHEN and CDR2 SYDVKM. Trimming removed 9 bases at V and 4 bases at J, with 17 bases between. CDR3 size: 14 residues. In DNA form, the CDR3 reads TGTGCCAGTTTCGGAGCCCAGTACGCAGATACGCAGTATTTT. It encodes CASFGAQYADTQYF.

The V and J genes are TRBV7-9 and TRBJ2-7; D unclear. The CDR3 runs 13 residues. Germline values: CDR1 SEHNR, CDR2 FQNEAQ (reference sequence). The V gene lost 3 bases and the J gene lost 1 base, with 7 bases spanning the gap. CDR3 DNA sequence: TGTGCCAGCAGCTTTCCAACGTCCTACGAGCAGTACTTC. It codes for CASSFPTSYEQYF.

The chain recombines TRBV5-1 with TRBJ1-3, with a tentative D call TRBD1 (5 bases). Trimming shortened V by 0 bases and J by 2 bases, and 12 bases separated the two germline ends. The germline CDR1 and CDR2 sequences are SGHRS and YFSETQ. The CDR3 loop spans 16 amino acids. For the CDR3, the DNA is TGCGCCAGCAGCTTGGTTTCGGGGGTTCCTGGAAACACCATATATTTT. It specifies CASSLVSGVPGNTIYF.

The rearrangement uses TRBV9 and TRBJ2-1, with D possibly TRBD2 on 5 matching bases. V was trimmed by 0 bases and J by 3 bases, leaving 10 bases between them. Germline values: CDR1 SGDLS, CDR2 YYNGEE. The CDR3 has 15 amino acids. CDR3 nucleotides: TGTGCCAGCAGCGTAGACGGGAACATCTACAATGAGCAGTTCTTC. Translated: CASSVDGNIYNEQFF.

This clone was recorded only once. The chain couples TRBV28 to TRBJ2-3, with 11 bases aligning to TRBD2. With 6 bases clipped from V and 3 bases from J, the junction kept 5 bases outside the gene matches. Germline V lookup: CDR1 MDHEN, CDR2 SYDVKM. The CDR3 consists of 15 residues. The CDR3 is CASRIAGGPTDTQYF. CDR3 coding DNA: TGTGCCAGCAGAATAGCGGGAGGGCCGACAGATACGCAGTATTTT.

This chain links TRBV3-1 (or the pseudogene TRBV3-2) with TRBJ1-3; D may be TRBD1 (5 bases). Trimming removed 0 bases from V and 0 bases from J, with 15 bases in between. CDR3 length: 18 residues. CDR1 LGHDT and CDR2 YNNKEL come from the germline V gene (reference sequence). The CDR3 DNA reads TGTGCCAGCAGCCAAGATAGGGACCGCTACACCTCTGGAAACACCATATATTTT. Protein sequence: CASSQDRDRYTSGNTIYF.

The rearrangement uses TRBV27 and TRBJ2-7; D is ambiguous. This CDR3 contains 13 residues. With 4 bases removed from V and 3 bases from J, the gap between germline ends came to 10 bases. Germline V CDR1 and CDR2: MNHEY, SMNVEV (reference sequence). The CDR3 DNA sequence: TGTGCCAGCAGTTCAGCATCATACTACGAGCAGTACTTC. Translating gives CASSSASYYEQYF.

CDR3 nucleotide sequence: TGTGCCACCAGCAGAGAACCCGACAGTTATAGCACAGATACGCAGTATTTT. Translating gives CATSREPDSYSTDTQYF. The rearrangement links TRBV15 to TRBJ2-3, with D perhaps matching TRBD1 (5 bases). In germline, CDR1 is LNHNV, CDR2 YYDKDF (reference sequence). This CDR3 is 17 amino acids long. V was pared by 0 bases and J by 0 bases, with 13 bases between.

In this sample, this clone turned up once. J is TRBJ1-3 and V is TRBV9; 7 bases line up with TRBD1. Germline values: CDR1 SGDLS, CDR2 YYNGEE. The CDR3 has 18 residues. Trimming took 0 bases from V and 0 from J; bases not matched to a gene: 9. Written as DNA, the CDR3 is TGTGCCAGCAGCGTAGGCGGGGGACAGTTCCGCTCTGGAAACACCATATATTTT. Protein sequence: CASSVGGGQFRSGNTIYF.

The genes are TRBV5-5 and TRBJ2-2; D remains unclear. Germline V gene lookup returns CDR1 SGHKS and CDR2 YYEKEE (reference sequence). V shed 2 bases and J shed 5 bases, with 16 bases lying between them. The CDR3 is 16 residues long. In DNA form, the CDR3 reads TGTGCCAGCAGCTTAGTATCCGACCCTAAAACCGGGGAGCTGTTTTTT. Its translation is CASSLVSDPKTGELFF.

This chain links TRBV3-1 (or the pseudogene TRBV3-2) with TRBJ2-3; D not resolved. Trimming left V 2 bases short and J 4 bases short, with 10 bases between. The germline V gene has CDR1 LGHDT and CDR2 YNNKEL (reference sequence). The CDR3 loop spans 14 amino acids. The DNA for the CDR3 is TGTGCCAGCAGCCAAAAGGGATTCCCAGATACGCAGTATTTT. Protein product: CASSQKGFPDTQYF.

V gene TRBV10-3 combines with J gene TRBJ2-5; 14 bases map to TRBD2. CDR3 length: 17 residues. J lost 2 bases, V lost 9 bases, and 11 bases had no gene match. CDR1 ENHRY and CDR2 SYGVKD come from the germline V gene. The CDR3, as DNA: TGTGCCATAAGGACCGGGACTAGCGGGAGCGCACAAGAGACCCAGTACTTC. Amino acid sequence: CAIRTGTSGSAQETQYF.

This chain connects TRBV14 to TRBJ1-1; unclear D gene. The germline CDR1 and CDR2 sequences are SGHDN and FVKESK. The CDR3 consists of 14 residues. V lost 4 bases to trimming and J lost 4 bases, with 13 bases between them. CDR3 DNA sequence: TGTGCCAGCAGCCCGTCCGGGCGTTTCACTGAAGCTTTCTTT. Protein product: CASSPSGRFTEAFF.

This clone has more than one count but fewer than ten. The chain joins TRBV23-1 to TRBJ2-7; D remains ambiguous. TRBV23-1 is an ORF, with its function uncertain. Trimming shortened V by 2 bases and J by 6 bases, and 11 bases separated the two germline ends. The CDR3 length is 13 residues. The CDR3 DNA sequence: TGCGCCAGCAGTCAAGAGTCCTCGGGCGAGCAGTACTTC. Its translation is CASSQESSGEQYF.

CDR3 nucleotide sequence: TGCAGCGGACTCGGGTTCGGAAACACCATATATTTT. The encoded protein is CSGLGFGNTIYF. The V and J genes are TRBV29-1 and TRBJ1-3, with D hard to call. Germline V gene lookup returns CDR1 SQVTM and CDR2 ANQGSEA. The CDR3 consists of 12 residues. V was trimmed by 7 bases and J by 4 bases, leaving 11 bases between them.

This rearrangement joins TRBV7-6 to TRBJ2-2, with TRBD1 matching 7 bases. J lost 0 bases, V lost 3 bases, and 10 bases had no gene match. The length of the CDR3 is 18 residues. Per germline, CDR1 SGHVS and CDR2 FNYEAQ. The CDR3 is CASSFGRTGQSNTGELFF. CDR3 DNA: TGTGCCAGCAGCTTTGGTCGGACAGGCCAATCGAACACCGGGGAGCTGTTTTTT. Full variable domain (missing parts from reference TRBV7-6 and TRBJ2-2): GAGVSQSPRYKVTKRGQDVALRCDPISGHVSLYWYRQALGQGPEFLTYFNYEAQQDKSGLPNDRFSAERPEGSISTLTIQRTEQRDSAMYRCASSFGRTGQSNTGELFFGEGSRLTVL.

The chain links TRBV25-1 to TRBJ1-6; 7 bases align to TRBD1. Losses at the gene ends were 6 bases for V and 7 bases for J; bases not matched to a gene: 6. The germline CDR1 and CDR2 sequences are MGHDK and SYGVNS. The CDR3 extends over 14 amino acids. The CDR3 here is CASRAGTENSPLHF. Written as DNA, the CDR3 is TGTGCCAGCAGGGCCGGGACAGAAAATTCACCCCTCCACTTT.

This rearrangement joins TRBV6-5 to TRBJ1-2, with TRBD1 matching over 8 bases. Germline assignment: CDR1 MNHEY and CDR2 SVGAGI. After removal of 6 bases from V and 2 bases from J, the junction contained 2 bases not matched to a gene. CDR3 length: 13 amino acids. CDR3 amino acids: CASSRQGNYGYTF. DNA of the CDR3: TGTGCCAGCAGCCGACAGGGGAACTATGGCTACACCTTC.

The rearrangement links TRBV7-9 to TRBJ2-5, with D perhaps matching TRBD1 (5 bases). V was cut by 7 bases and J by 0 bases, with 15 bases left in between. This CDR3 comprises 15 residues. CDR1 is SEHNR, CDR2 FQNEAQ, per germline (reference sequence). CDR3 in DNA: TGTGCCAGCATCGACAGCAAAACCAACCAAGAGACCCAGTACTTC. Amino acids: CASIDSKTNQETQYF.

The chain uses TRBV13 and TRBJ2-3, with TRBD1 as a possible D gene (6 bases). The germline gives CDR1 PRHDT, CDR2 FYEKMQ (reference sequence). This CDR3 comprises 14 residues. Trimming stripped 3 bases from V and 0 bases from J, with 7 bases between. DNA for the CDR3: TGTGCCAGCAGCTTCAGGGGAAGCACAGATACGCAGTATTTT. Amino acid sequence: CASSFRGSTDTQYF.